The clone carrying this T cell receptor beta chain was detected ten times or more. Antigen specificity is unknown. The sequenced fragment ends 3 residues before the CDR3 boundary, so the rest is inferred from the germline J gene. The data are from a study of T cell clonality in common variable immunodeficiency. Notes on the study in general: CVID subjects shared fewer TCRbeta clones than healthy controls did. Fewer deletions and N-nucleotide insertions were reportedly seen in common variable immunodeficiency TCR beta sequences.

Most patients and controls had Caucasian heritage. The CDR3 is 15 amino acids. Germline CDR1 is MNHEY and CDR2 is SVGEGT. V lost 10 bases and J 0 bases, leaving 17 bases between the germline ends. Control and CVID samples contributed equal amounts of genomic DNA. TCRdb keeps only in-frame clones here, not all; method: immunoSEQ multiplex PCR. The repertoire consists of 80,000 or so clones, none detected only once. Sample: peripheral blood mononuclear cells. This chain joins TRBV6-2 or TRBV6-3 and TRBJ2-3, with D tentatively TRBD1 (5 bases). The receptor was derived from a person aged 18-70 years in good health. The CDR3 protein is CATTLGQDSTDTQYF. The covered CDR3 bases are TGTGCCACCACCCTCGGACAAGACAGCACAGATACG.